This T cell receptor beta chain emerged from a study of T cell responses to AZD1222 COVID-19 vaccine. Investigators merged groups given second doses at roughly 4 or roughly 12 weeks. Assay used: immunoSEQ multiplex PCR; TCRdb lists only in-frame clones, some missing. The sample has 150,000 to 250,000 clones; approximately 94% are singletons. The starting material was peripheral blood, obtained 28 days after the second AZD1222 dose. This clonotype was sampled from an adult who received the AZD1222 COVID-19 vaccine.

CDR3 sequence reads: CASSLGASGELFF. CDR3 bases: TGTGCCAGCAGCTTAGGAGCTTCCGGGGAGCTGTTTTTT. The chain uses TRBV7-8 and TRBJ2-2; D call uncertain. CDR1 and CDR2 from the germline V gene are SGHVS and FQNEAQ. Trimming took 1 base from V and 6 from J, leaving 6 bases between them. This CDR3 contains 13 residues.